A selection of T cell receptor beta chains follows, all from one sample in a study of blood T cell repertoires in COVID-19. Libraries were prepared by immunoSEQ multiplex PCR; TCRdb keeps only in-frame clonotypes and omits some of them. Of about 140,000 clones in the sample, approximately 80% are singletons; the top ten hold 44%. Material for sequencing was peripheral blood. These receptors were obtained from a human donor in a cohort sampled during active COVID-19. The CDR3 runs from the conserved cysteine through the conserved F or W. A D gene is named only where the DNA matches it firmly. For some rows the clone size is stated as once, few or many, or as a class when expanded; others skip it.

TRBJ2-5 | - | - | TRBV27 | TGTGCCAGCAGTTTATCTTTCCTAGCTCAAGAGACCCAGTACTTC | CASSLSFLAQETQYF
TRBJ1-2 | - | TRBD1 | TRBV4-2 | TGTGCCAGCAGCCAAGCCAGACCGCTTGGAGGGGGCGCGGACTATGGCTACACCTTC | CASSQARPLGGGADYGYTF
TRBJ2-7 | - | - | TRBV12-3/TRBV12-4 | TGTGCCAGCAGCCAGGAGGGGAACCAGTACTTC | CASSQEGNQYF
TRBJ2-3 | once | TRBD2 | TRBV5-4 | TGTGCCAGCAGCGACGGAGGCGGGAGGACCTTCACAGATACGCAGTATTTT | CASSDGGGRTFTDTQYF
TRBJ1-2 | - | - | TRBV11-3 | TGTGCCAGCAGCCCCGCGGACAGATTCTATGGCTACACCTTC | CASSPADRFYGYTF
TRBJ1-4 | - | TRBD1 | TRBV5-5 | TGTGCCAGCAGCTGGCGACAGGGGAAGAATGAAAAACTGTTTTTT | CASSWRQGKNEKLFF
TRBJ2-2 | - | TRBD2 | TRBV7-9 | TGTGCCAGCAGCCCCTCGGTTGCTAGCGGGTACACCGGGGAGCTGTTTTTT | CASSPSVASGYTGELFF
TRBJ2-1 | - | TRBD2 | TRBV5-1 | TGCGCCAGCAGCCCCGGACTAGCGGGAGGGATAAGCTCCTACAATGAGCAGTTCTTC | CASSPGLAGGISSYNEQFF
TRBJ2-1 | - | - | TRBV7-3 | TGTGCCAGCAGCTTAAATGGCCAGGGTGGCGATGAGCAGTTCTTC | CASSLNGQGGDEQFF
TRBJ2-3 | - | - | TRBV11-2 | TGTGCCAGCAGCTGGCGGGGGCTAAGCACAGATACGCAGTATTTT | CASSWRGLSTDTQYF
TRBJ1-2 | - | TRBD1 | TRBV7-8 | TGTGCCAGCAGCTCCTCCAGGACAGGCCCAATGCTCGGCTACACCTTC | CASSSSRTGPMLGYTF
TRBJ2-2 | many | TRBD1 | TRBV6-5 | TGTGCCAGCAGTAAGGGACAGATCGGCACCGGGGAGCTGTTTTTT | CASSKGQIGTGELFF
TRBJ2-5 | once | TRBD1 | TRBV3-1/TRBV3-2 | TGTGCCAGCAGCCACAGACAGGGGGCGCGGGGAGAGACCCAGTACTTC | CASSHRQGARGETQYF
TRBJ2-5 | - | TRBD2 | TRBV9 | TGTGCCAGCTCACGCTTCGGACTAGCGGGGGGACAGACCCAGTACTTC | CASSRFGLAGGQTQYF
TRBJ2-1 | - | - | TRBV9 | TGTGCCAGCAGCGTAGGGAGTTCCTACGGTAATGAGCAGTTCTTC | CASSVGSSYGNEQFF
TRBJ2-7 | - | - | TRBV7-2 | TGTGCCAGCAGCCAACCGACGGGAACCTACGAGCAGTACTTC | CASSQPTGTYEQYF
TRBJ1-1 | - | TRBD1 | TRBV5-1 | TGCGCCAGCAGTCAGCAGGGGGGATCCACTGAAGCTTTCTTT | CASSQQGGSTEAFF
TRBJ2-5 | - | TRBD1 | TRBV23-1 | TGCGCCATCTCCGACAGGGCCGACCAAGAGACCCAGTACTTC | CAISDRADQETQYF
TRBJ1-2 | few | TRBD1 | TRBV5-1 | TGCGCCAGCAGCTCCGGACGACAGGGCGACTATGGCTACACCTTC | CASSSGRQGDYGYTF
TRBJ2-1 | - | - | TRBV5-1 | TGCGCCAGCAGCTTGGCCCTCGACAATGAGCAGTTCTTC | CASSLALDNEQFF
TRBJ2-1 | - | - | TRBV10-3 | TGTGCCATCAGCCAAGGCAGGGAAAATGAGCAGTTCTTC | CAISQGRENEQFF
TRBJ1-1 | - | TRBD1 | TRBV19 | TGTGCCAGCCAAGAAATTTACAGGGGACGACGAGGCGAAGCTTTCTTT | CASQEIYRGRRGEAFF
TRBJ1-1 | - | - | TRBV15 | TGTGCCACCAGCAGAGGCAGATCGAACACTGAAGCTTTCTTT | CATSRGRSNTEAFF
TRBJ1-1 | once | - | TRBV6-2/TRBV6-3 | TGTGCCAGCAGTTATGGGCTGAATTCGTTGAACACTGAAGCTTTCTTT | CASSYGLNSLNTEAFF
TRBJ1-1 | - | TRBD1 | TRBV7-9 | TGTGCCAGCAGCTTAGGACAGGGCTACACTGAAGCTTTCTTT | CASSLGQGYTEAFF
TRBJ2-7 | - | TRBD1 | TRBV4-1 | TGCGCCAGCAGCCAAGTTGACAGGGCGTTGGGAGAGCAGTACTTC | CASSQVDRALGEQYF
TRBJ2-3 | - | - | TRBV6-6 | TGTGCCAGCACCCGCCCGGGGACAGATACGCAGTATTTT | CASTRPGTDTQYF